This T cell receptor beta chain was profiled in a study of T cell changes during pregnancy in multiple sclerosis. The CDR3 length is 17 residues. The germline V gene encodes CDR1 SGHNT and CDR2 YYREEE (reference sequence). Trimming cost V 0 bases and J 1 base, with 16 bases left between them. The protocol was immunoSEQ multiplex PCR, while the TCRdb copy is restricted to in-frame clones and leaves out a portion. This repertoire shows tens of thousands of clones, about 90% found once; its top ten account for about 0.6%. This specimen consisted of CD4+ T cells from peripheral blood mononuclear cells, obtained after pregnancy. This chain joins TRBV5-4 and TRBJ1-1, with D unresolved. This receptor was obtained from a female donor with multiple sclerosis, enrolled in a pregnancy study. For the CDR3, the DNA is TGTGCCAGCAGCTTGGCCGCCGGGGTTGCAGGGAACACTGAAGCTTTCTTT. This translates into CASSLAAGVAGNTEAFF.